This TCR beta chain comes out of a study of somatic mutations in cytotoxic T cells in rheumatoid arthritis. Findings and limits, study-wide: Significant differences in CD8+ T-cell clonality were not found between rheumatoid arthritis patients and healthy controls (age-matched).

The CDR3 loop spans 16 amino acids. Germline CDR1 and CDR2: LGHNA and YSLEER. J lost 4 bases, V lost 0 bases, and 6 bases had no gene match. Clones were sequenced by immunoSEQ multiplex PCR, and TCRdb holds only the in-frame ones, with some missing. The sample records roughly 30,000 clones, 75% to 90% being singletons. Concerning this clone itself: Its antigen is unknown.

The chain couples TRBV4-3 to TRBJ2-1; 7 bases are shared with TRBD1. Material for sequencing was CD8+ T cells sorted from blood. The sequence came from an adult with rheumatoid arthritis. Written as DNA, the CDR3 is TGCGCCAGCAGCCAAGATCGGTCGGGACAGTACAATGAGCAGTTCTTC. This codes for CASSQDRSGQYNEQFF.